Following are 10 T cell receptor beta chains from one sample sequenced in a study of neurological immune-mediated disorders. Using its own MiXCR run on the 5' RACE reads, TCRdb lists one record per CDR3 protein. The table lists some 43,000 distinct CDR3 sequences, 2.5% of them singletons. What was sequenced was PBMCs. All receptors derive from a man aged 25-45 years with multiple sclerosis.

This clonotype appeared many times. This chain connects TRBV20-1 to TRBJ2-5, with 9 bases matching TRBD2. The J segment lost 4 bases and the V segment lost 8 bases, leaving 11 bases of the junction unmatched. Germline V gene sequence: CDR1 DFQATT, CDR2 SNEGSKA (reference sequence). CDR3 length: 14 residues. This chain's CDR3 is CSPLAGTSRETQYF. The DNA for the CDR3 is TGCAGTCCCCTTGCCGGGACTAGCAGAGAGACCCAGTACTTC.

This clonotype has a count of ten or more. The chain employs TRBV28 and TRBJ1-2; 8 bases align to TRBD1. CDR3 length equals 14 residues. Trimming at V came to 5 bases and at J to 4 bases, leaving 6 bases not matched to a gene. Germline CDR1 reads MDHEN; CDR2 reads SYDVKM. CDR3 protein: CASSPGQGGYGYTF. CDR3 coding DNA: TGTGCCAGCAGTCCTGGACAGGGTGGCTATGGCTACACCTTC.

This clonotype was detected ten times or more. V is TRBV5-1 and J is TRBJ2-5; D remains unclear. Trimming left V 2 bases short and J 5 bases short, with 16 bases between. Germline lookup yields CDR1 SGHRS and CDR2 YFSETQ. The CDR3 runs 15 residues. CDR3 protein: CASSFDILRAETQYF. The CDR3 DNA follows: TGCGCCAGCAGCTTCGACATTCTACGTGCGGAGACCCAGTACTTC.

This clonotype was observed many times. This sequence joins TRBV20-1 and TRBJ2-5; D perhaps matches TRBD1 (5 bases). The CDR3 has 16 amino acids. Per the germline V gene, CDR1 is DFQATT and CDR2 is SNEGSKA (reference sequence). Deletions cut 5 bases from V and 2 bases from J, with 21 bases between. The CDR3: CSADQWGMSRQETQYF. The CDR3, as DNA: TGCAGTGCTGACCAGTGGGGCATGTCGAGGCAAGAGACCCAGTACTTC.

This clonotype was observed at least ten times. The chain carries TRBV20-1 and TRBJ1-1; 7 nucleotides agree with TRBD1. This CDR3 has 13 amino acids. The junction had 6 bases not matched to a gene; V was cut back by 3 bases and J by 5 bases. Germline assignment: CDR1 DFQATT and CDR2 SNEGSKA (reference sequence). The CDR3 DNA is TGCAGTGCTAGCCCAGGGGGGGTGACTGAAGCTTTCTTT. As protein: CSASPGGVTEAFF.

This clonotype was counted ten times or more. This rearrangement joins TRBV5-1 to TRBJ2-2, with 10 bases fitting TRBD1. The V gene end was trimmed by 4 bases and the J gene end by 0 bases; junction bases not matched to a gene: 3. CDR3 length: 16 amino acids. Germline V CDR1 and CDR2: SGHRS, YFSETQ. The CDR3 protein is CASSGTGAPNTGELFF. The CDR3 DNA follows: TGCGCCAGCAGCGGGACAGGGGCCCCGAACACCGGGGAGCTGTTTTTT.

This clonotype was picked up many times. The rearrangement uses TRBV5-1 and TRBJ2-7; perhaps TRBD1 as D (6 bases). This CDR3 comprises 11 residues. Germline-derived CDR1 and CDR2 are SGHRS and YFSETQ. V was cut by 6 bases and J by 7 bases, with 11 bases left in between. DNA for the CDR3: TGCGCCAGCAACCGAGGGGGAGAGCAGTACTTC. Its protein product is CASNRGGEQYF.

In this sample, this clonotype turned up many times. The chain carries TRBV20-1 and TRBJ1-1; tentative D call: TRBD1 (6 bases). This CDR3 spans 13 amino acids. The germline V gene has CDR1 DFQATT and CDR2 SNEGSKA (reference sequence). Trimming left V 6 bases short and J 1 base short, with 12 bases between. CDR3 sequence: CSAVRTANTEAFF. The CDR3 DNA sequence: TGCAGTGCGGTGAGGACAGCGAACACTGAAGCTTTCTTT.

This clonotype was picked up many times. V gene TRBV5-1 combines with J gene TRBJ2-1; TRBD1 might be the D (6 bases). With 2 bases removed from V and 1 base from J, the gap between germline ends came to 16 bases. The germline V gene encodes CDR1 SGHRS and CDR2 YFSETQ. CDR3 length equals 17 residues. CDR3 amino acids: CASSFLAGERSYNEQFF. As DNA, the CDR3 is TGCGCCAGCAGCTTCCTGGCAGGGGAGCGTTCCTACAATGAGCAGTTCTTC. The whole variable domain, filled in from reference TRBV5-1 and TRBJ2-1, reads KAGVTQTPRYLIKTRGQQVTLSCSPISGHRSVSWYQQTPGQGLQFLFEYFSETQRNKGNFPGRFSGRQFSNSRSEMNVSTLELGDSALYLCASSFLAGERSYNEQFFGPGTRLTVL.

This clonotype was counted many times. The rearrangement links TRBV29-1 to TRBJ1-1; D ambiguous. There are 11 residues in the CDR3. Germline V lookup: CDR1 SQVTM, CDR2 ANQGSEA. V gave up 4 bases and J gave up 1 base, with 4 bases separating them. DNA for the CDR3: TGCAGCGTTGCCAGGAACACTGAAGCTTTCTTT. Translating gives CSVARNTEAFF.